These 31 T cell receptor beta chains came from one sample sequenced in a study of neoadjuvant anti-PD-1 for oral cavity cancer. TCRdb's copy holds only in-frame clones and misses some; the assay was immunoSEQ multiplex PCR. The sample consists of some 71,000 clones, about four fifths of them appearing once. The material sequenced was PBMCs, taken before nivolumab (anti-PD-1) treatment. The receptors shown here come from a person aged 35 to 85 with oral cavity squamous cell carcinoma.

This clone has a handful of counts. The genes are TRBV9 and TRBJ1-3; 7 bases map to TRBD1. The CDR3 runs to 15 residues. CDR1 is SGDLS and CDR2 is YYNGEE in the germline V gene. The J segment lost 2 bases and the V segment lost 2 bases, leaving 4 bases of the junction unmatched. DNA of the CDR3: TGTGCCAGCAGCGTCGAAGGGGGCACTGGAAACACCATATATTTT. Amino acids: CASSVEGGTGNTIYF.

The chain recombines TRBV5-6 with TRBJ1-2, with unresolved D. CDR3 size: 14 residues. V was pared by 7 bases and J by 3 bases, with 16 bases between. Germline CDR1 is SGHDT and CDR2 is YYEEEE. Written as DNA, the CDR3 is TGTGCCAGCCTCTGGCAGTGGGATGACTATGGCTACACCTTC. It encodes CASLWQWDDYGYTF.

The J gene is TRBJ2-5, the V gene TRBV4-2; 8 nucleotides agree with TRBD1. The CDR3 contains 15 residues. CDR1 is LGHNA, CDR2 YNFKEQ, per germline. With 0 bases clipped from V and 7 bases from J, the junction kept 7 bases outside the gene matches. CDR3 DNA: TGTGCCAGCAGCCAAGATGGTCAGGGGGCTCGGACCCAGTACTTC. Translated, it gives CASSQDGQGARTQYF.

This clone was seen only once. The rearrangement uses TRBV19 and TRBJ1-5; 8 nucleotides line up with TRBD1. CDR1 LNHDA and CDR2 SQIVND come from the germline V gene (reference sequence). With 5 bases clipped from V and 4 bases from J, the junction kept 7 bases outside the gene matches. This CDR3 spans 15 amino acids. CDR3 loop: CASSLITGGNQPQHF. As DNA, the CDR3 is TGTGCCAGTAGTTTGATTACAGGGGGGAATCAGCCCCAGCATTTT.

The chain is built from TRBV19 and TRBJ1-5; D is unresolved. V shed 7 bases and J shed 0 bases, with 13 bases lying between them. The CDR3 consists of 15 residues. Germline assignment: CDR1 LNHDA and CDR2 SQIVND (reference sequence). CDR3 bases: TGTGCCAGTAAAGGCCAGCCCTATAGCAATCAGCCCCAGCATTTT. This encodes CASKGQPYSNQPQHF.

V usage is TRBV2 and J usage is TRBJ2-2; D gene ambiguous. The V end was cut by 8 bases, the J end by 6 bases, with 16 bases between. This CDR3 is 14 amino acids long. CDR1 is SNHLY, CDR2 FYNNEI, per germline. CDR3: CASGKRPDAGELFF. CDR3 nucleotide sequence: TGTGCCAGCGGGAAGCGTCCGGACGCCGGGGAGCTGTTTTTT. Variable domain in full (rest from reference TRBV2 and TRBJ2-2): EPEVTQTPSHQVTQMGQEVILRCVPISNHLYFYWYRQILGQKVEFLVSFYNNEISEKSEIFDDQFSVERPDGSNFTLKIRSTKLEDSAMYFCASGKRPDAGELFFGEGSRLTVL.

CDR3 DNA sequence: TGTGCCAGCAGTAAGACAAGCTCTGGGGCCAACGTCCTGACTTTC. It is translated as CASSKTSSGANVLTF. This chain links TRBV2 with TRBJ2-6; D is uncertain. The V and J ends lost 5 bases and 0 bases respectively, with 8 bases between them. Per the germline V gene, CDR1 is SNHLY and CDR2 is FYNNEI. The CDR3 totals 15 residues.

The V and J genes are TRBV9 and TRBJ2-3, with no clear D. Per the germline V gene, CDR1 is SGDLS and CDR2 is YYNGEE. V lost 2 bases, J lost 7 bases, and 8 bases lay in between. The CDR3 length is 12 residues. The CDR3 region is CASSVGRHTQYF. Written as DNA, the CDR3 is TGTGCCAGCAGCGTTGGGCGCCATACGCAGTATTTT.

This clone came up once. In nucleotides, the CDR3 is TGTGCCAGCAGCTCCCCAAACACGAGGAAAGAGACCCAGTACTTC. Amino acids: CASSSPNTRKETQYF. The chain joins TRBV5-4 to TRBJ2-5, with unresolved D. Germline loops: CDR1 SGHNT, CDR2 YYREEE (reference sequence). Trimming shortened V by 3 bases and J by 3 bases, and 15 bases separated the two germline ends. The CDR3 is made up of 15 amino acids.

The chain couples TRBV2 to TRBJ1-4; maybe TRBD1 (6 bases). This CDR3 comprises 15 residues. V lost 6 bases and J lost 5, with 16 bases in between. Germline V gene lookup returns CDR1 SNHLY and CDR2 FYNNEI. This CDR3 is CASRGTGGRNEKLFF. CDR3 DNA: TGTGCCAGCAGAGGGACCGGGGGCAGGAATGAAAAACTGTTTTTT.

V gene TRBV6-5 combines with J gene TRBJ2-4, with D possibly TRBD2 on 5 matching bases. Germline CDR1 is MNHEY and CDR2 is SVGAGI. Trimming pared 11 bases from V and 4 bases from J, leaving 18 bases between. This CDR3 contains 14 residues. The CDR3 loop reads CARHRESIKNIQYF. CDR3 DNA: TGTGCCCGACACCGGGAATCCATTAAAAACATTCAGTACTTC.

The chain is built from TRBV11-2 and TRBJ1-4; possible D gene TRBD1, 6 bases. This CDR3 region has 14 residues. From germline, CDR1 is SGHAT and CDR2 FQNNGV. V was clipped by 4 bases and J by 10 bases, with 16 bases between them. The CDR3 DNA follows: TGTGCCAGCAGCTCACGACAGGCCGGGGGAAAACTGTTTTTT. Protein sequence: CASSSRQAGGKLFF.

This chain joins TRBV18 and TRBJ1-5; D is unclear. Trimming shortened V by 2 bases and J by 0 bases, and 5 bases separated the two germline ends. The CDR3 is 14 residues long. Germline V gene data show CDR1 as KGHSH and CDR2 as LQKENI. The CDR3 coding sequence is TGTGCCAGCTCACCAGGGAATAGCAATCAGCCCCAGCATTTT. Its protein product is CASSPGNSNQPQHF.

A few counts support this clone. The CDR3 reads CASGDFYGYTF. The CDR3 nucleotides are TGTGCCAGCGGGGATTTTTATGGCTACACCTTC. J is TRBJ1-2 and V is TRBV6-5; D gene ambiguous. Per the germline V gene, CDR1 is MNHEY and CDR2 is SVGAGI. The CDR3 length is 11 residues. V gave up 8 bases and J gave up 5 bases, with 9 bases separating them.

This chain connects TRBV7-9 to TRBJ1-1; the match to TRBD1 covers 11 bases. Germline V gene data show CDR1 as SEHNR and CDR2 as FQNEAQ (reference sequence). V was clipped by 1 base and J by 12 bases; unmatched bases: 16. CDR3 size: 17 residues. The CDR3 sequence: CASSLVGRTGGERRSFF. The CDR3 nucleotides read TGTGCCAGCAGCTTAGTCGGTAGGACAGGGGGCGAAAGGAGGTCTTTCTTT.

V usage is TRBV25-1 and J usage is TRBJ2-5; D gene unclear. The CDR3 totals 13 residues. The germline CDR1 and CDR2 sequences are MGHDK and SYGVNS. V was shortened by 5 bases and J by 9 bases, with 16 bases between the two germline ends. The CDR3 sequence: CASSSYLGSSQYF. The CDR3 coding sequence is TGTGCCAGCAGTTCCTACCTCGGGTCGTCCCAGTACTTC.

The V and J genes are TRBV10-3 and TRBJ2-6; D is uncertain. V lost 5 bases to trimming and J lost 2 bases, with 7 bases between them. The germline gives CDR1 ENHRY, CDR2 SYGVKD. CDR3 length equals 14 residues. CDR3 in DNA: TGTGCCATCAGTACTTCCGCTGGGGCCAACGTCCTGACTTTC. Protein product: CAISTSAGANVLTF.

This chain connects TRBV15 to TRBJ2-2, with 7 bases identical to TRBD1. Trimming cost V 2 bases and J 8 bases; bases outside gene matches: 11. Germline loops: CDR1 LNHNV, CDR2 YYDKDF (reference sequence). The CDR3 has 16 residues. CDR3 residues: CATSRPGQSKGGELFF. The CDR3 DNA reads TGTGCCACCAGCAGACCGGGACAGTCTAAAGGAGGGGAGCTGTTTTTT.

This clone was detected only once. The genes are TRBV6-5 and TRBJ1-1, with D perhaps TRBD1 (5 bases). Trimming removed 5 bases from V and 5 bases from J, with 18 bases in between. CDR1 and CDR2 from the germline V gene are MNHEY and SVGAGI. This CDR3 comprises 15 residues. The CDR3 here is CASSPAGGGRTEAFF. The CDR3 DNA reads TGTGCCAGCAGTCCGGCCGGGGGGGGACGAACTGAAGCTTTCTTT.

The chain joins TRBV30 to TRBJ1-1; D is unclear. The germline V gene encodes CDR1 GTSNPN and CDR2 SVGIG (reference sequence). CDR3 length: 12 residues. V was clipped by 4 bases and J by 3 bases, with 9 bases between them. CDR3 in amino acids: CAWKRSHTEAFF. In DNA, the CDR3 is TGTGCCTGGAAAAGGTCCCACACTGAAGCTTTCTTT.

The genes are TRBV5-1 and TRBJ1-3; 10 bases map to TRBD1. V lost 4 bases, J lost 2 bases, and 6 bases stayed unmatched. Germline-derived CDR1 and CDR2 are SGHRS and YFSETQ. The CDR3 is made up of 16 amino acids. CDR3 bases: TGCGCCAGCAGCCTGGGACAGGGGTCGACTGGAAACACCATATATTTT. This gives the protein CASSLGQGSTGNTIYF.

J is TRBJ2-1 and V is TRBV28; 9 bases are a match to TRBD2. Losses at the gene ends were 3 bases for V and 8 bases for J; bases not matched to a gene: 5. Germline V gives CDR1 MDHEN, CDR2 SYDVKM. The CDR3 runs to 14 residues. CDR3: CASSFAGGPYEQFF. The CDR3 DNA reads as TGTGCCAGCAGTTTCGCGGGAGGGCCCTATGAGCAGTTCTTC.

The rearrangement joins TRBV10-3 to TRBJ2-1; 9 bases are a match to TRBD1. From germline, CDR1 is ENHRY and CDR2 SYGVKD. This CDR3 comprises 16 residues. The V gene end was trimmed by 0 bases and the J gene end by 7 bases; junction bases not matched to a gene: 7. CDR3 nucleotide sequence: TGTGCCATCAGTGAGTCAGGACAGGGGCCTCGGAATGAGCAGTTCTTC. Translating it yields CAISESGQGPRNEQFF.

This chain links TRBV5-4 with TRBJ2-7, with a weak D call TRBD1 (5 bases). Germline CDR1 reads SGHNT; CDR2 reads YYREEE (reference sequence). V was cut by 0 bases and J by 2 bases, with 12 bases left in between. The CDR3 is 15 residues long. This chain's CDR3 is CASSLAGNLAYEQYF. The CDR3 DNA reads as TGTGCCAGCAGCTTGGCAGGGAATCTGGCCTACGAGCAGTACTTC.

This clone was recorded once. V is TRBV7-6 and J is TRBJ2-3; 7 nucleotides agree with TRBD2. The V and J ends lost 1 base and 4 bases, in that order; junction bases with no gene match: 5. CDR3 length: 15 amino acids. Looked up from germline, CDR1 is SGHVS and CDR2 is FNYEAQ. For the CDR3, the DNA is TGTGCCAGCAGCTTAGAAGTGGGAGGGGCAGATACGCAGTATTTT. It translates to CASSLEVGGADTQYF.

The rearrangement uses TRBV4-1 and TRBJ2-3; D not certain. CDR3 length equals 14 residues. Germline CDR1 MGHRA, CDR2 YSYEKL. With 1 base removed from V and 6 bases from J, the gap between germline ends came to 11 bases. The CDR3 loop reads CASSQVRRSDTQYF. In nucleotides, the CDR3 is TGCGCCAGCAGCCAAGTGCGTCGTTCGGATACGCAGTATTTT.

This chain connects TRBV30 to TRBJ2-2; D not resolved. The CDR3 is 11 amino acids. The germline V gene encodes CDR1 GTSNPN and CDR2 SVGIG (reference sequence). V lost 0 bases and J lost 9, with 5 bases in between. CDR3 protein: CAWSVRWELFF. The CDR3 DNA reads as TGTGCCTGGAGTGTACGGTGGGAGCTGTTTTTT.

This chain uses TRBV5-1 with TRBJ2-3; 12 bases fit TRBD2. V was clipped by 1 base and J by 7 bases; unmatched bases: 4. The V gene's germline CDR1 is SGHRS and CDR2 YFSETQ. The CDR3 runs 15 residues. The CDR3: CASSLTSGRPNTQYF. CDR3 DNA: TGCGCCAGCAGCTTGACTAGCGGGAGGCCAAATACGCAGTATTTT. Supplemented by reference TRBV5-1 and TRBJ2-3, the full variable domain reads KAGVTQTPRYLIKTRGQQVTLSCSPISGHRSVSWYQQTPGQGLQFLFEYFSETQRNKGNFPGRFSGRQFSNSRSEMNVSTLELGDSALYLCASSLTSGRPNTQYFGPGTRLTVL.

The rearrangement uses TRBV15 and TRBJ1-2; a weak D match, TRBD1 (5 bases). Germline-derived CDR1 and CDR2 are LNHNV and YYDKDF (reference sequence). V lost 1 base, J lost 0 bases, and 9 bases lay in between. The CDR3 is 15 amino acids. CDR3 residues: CATSRAGQANYGYTF. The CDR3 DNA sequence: TGTGCCACCAGCAGAGCAGGACAAGCTAACTATGGCTACACCTTC.

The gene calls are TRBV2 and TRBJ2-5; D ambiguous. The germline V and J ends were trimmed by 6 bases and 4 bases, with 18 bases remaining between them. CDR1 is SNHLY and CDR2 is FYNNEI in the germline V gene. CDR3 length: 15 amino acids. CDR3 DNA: TGTGCCAGCAGATTAAAGGGTTACTGGGGAGAGACCCAGTACTTC. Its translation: CASRLKGYWGETQYF.

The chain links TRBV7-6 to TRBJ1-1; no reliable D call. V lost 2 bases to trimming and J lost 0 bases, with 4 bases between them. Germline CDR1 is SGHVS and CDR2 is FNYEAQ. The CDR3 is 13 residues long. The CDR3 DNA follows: TGTGCCAGCAGCTTACAGATGAACACTGAAGCTTTCTTT. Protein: CASSLQMNTEAFF.